The clone carrying this T cell receptor (beta chain) has a count of ten or more. Molecules of cDNA were individually given unique molecular identifiers that were attached to them. TCRdb ran MiXCR on the 5' RACE reads and lists one entry per CDR3 protein. The top ten clones hold 3.6% of a sample with 55,000 to 70,000 distinct CDR3 sequences, roughly 4.6% of them seen once. This sample was included in a study of early T cells in non-severe SARS-CoV-2 infection. About the study: Sequencing used unsorted whole-blood bulk RNA, so chains lack pairing.

V shed 4 bases and J shed 6 bases, with 12 bases lying between them. This CDR3 is 13 amino acids long. The sequence derives from an adult who was a healthcare worker with PCR-confirmed SARS-CoV-2 infection or an uninfected control (not recorded which). The donor label of this sample is uncertain. The sequencing used whole blood, collected at baseline. The rearrangement joins TRBV12-3 or TRBV12-4 to TRBJ1-2; D remains ambiguous. The CDR3 region is CASSSGLRHGYTF. The CDR3 bases are TGTGCCAGCAGTTCGGGCCTTCGCCATGGCTACACCTTC.